The 21 T cell receptor beta chains below were found in one sample sequenced in a study of T cell responses to AZD1222 COVID-19 vaccine. TCRdb's copy holds only in-frame clones and misses some; the assay was immunoSEQ multiplex PCR. This sample yields about 140,000 clones, of which about 90% are seen a single time; approximately 3.8% belongs to the top ten. The sequences come from peripheral blood, collected 28 days after the second AZD1222 dose. The receptors were gathered from an adult who received the AZD1222 COVID-19 vaccine.

Written as DNA, the CDR3 is TGTGCCAGCAGTTACTTGGCTGAAGCTTTCTTT. It codes for CASSYLAEAFF. The chain carries TRBV6-5 and TRBJ1-1; D not certain. The germline V and J ends were trimmed by 1 base and 6 bases, with 3 bases remaining between them. CDR3 length equals 11 residues. CDR1 is MNHEY, CDR2 SVGAGI, per germline.

The chain couples TRBV29-1 to TRBJ2-7; possibly TRBD2 for D (5 bases). The V gene lost 6 bases and the J gene lost 3 bases, with 15 bases spanning the gap. The germline V gene encodes CDR1 SQVTM and CDR2 ANQGSEA. CDR3 length: 13 amino acids. CDR3 coding DNA: TGCAGCGTATCCCGCGGGCAGAACTACGAGCAGTACTTC. This gives the protein CSVSRGQNYEQYF.

The rearrangement joins TRBV28 to TRBJ1-5; D not certain. Germline assignment: CDR1 MDHEN and CDR2 SYDVKM. V was trimmed by 3 bases and J by 2 bases, leaving 17 bases between them. The CDR3 loop spans 17 amino acids. The CDR3 nucleotides read TGTGCCAGCAGTTTTCCTGTAGAAATCAAGGGCAATCAGCCCCAGCATTTT. Translated, it gives CASSFPVEIKGNQPQHF.

The genes are TRBV5-1 and TRBJ1-5, with 7 nucleotides matching TRBD1. V was pared by 0 bases and J by 6 bases, with 6 bases of the junction left unmatched. This CDR3 is 15 amino acids long. Germline V gives CDR1 SGHRS, CDR2 YFSETQ. The CDR3 sequence is CASSLEGAAAQPQHF. The CDR3, as DNA: TGCGCCAGCAGCTTGGAGGGGGCGGCAGCTCAGCCCCAGCATTTT.

The CDR3 sequence: CASSSTRGVETQYF. The CDR3 DNA follows: TGTGCCAGCAGTTCTACTCGGGGGGTTGAGACCCAGTACTTC. The chain is built from TRBV28 and TRBJ2-5, with TRBD2 identical over 7 bases. CDR1 and CDR2 (germline): MDHEN, SYDVKM. The CDR3 contains 14 residues. V lost 4 bases and J lost 5; bases outside the gene matches: 7.

This chain links TRBV6-2 or TRBV6-3 with TRBJ1-1; the D is unclear. V was shortened by 4 bases and J by 6 bases, with 6 bases between the two germline ends. The germline gives CDR1 MNHEY, CDR2 SVGEGT. The CDR3 totals 11 residues. CDR3 region: CASSFLAEAFF. CDR3 nucleotides: TGTGCCAGCAGTTTCTTAGCTGAAGCTTTCTTT.

The chain has TRBV10-3 and TRBJ1-2, with 8 positions matching TRBD1. The germline V gene has CDR1 ENHRY and CDR2 SYGVKD. V lost 6 bases, J lost 4 bases, and 7 bases stayed unmatched. The length of the CDR3 is 14 residues. CDR3 residues: CAIRLTGDSYGYTF. The CDR3 DNA reads TGTGCCATCAGATTGACAGGGGACTCCTATGGCTACACCTTC.

The chain recombines TRBV7-9 with TRBJ2-7, with 10 bases lining up with TRBD1. The ends lost 3 bases at V and 1 base at J; junction bases unmatched: 3. The germline gives CDR1 SEHNR, CDR2 FQNEAQ (reference sequence). The CDR3 contains 15 residues. The DNA for the CDR3 is TGTGCCAGCAGCTTGGACAGGGGGGTTTCCTACGAGCAGTACTTC. Translating gives CASSLDRGVSYEQYF.

This chain uses TRBV24-1 with TRBJ2-7, with D perhaps given as TRBD1 or TRBD2 (5 bases each). Germline V CDR1 and CDR2: KGHDR, SFDVKD. CDR3 length: 15 amino acids. The ends were cut back, 2 bases at V and 2 bases at J, with 12 bases in the middle. CDR3 sequence: CATSDSRGRAYEQYF. In DNA form, the CDR3 reads TGTGCCACCAGTGATTCGAGGGGAAGGGCCTACGAGCAGTACTTC.

V is TRBV7-9 and J is TRBJ1-6; 7 bases line up with TRBD1. The V and J ends lost 6 bases and 7 bases, in that order; junction bases with no gene match: 6. CDR1 is SEHNR, CDR2 FQNEAQ, per germline (reference sequence). CDR3 length: 14 residues. The CDR3 sequence is CASSSTGRNSPLHF. The CDR3 DNA follows: TGTGCCAGCAGTTCGACAGGGAGGAATTCACCCCTCCACTTT.

This clone appeared once. The rearrangement joins TRBV25-1 to TRBJ2-7; D unclear. The V gene's germline CDR1 is MGHDK and CDR2 SYGVNS. The CDR3 runs to 14 residues. Trimming removed 2 bases at V and 4 bases at J, with 12 bases between. The CDR3 reads CASSERWVPYEQYF. CDR3 nucleotides: TGTGCCAGCAGTGAACGGTGGGTCCCGTACGAGCAGTACTTC.

This clone was observed a single time. This chain connects TRBV19 to TRBJ1-2, with a possible D match to TRBD1 (6 bases). The CDR3 totals 15 residues. Germline V gives CDR1 LNHDA, CDR2 SQIVND (reference sequence). V gave up 11 bases and J gave up 8 bases, with 27 bases separating them. This chain's CDR3 is CACRPGGRSVEGYTF. For the CDR3, the DNA is TGTGCCTGCCGTCCTGGGGGCAGGTCCGTGGAGGGCTACACCTTC.

The chain combines TRBV5-4 with TRBJ1-1; 10 bases fit TRBD1. Germline CDR1 SGHNT, CDR2 YYREEE (reference sequence). Trimming at V came to 3 bases and at J to 8 bases, leaving 10 bases not matched to a gene. The CDR3 covers 15 residues. The CDR3 DNA is TGTGCCAGCAGCTCGAGACAGGGGGCCTTACAGGAAGCTTTCTTT. Encoded protein: CASSSRQGALQEAFF.

V and J are TRBV4-3 and TRBJ2-7; 7 bases map to TRBD2. Per the germline V gene, CDR1 is LGHNA and CDR2 is YSLEER. This CDR3 contains 18 residues. V dropped 3 bases and J dropped 0; count of bases not matched to a gene: 14. The CDR3 nucleotides are TGCGCCAGCAGCCAGACTGGGGGGGTCCGAGACTACTCCTACGAGCAGTACTTC. As protein: CASSQTGGVRDYSYEQYF.

The V gene is TRBV18, the J gene TRBJ2-3, with D perhaps TRBD2 (6 bases). Per germline, CDR1 KGHSH and CDR2 LQKENI. V was shortened by 3 bases and J by 7 bases, with 14 bases between the two germline ends. CDR3 size: 14 residues. The CDR3 loop is CASSPDGSANTQYF. CDR3 in DNA: TGTGCCAGCTCACCGGACGGGAGTGCAAATACGCAGTATTTT.

The V call is TRBV5-1, the J call TRBJ2-7; D is undetermined. Germline CDR1 is SGHRS and CDR2 is YFSETQ. Deletions cut 3 bases from V and 3 bases from J, with 13 bases between. CDR3 length equals 14 residues. The CDR3 DNA reads as TGCGCCAGCAGCTACGACCCTCAAGACTACGAGCAGTACTTC. Translation gives CASSYDPQDYEQYF.

The V gene is TRBV7-3, the J gene TRBJ2-3; 13 bases line up with TRBD2. In germline, CDR1 is SGHTA, CDR2 FQGTGA. The V segment lost 5 bases and the J segment 8 bases; nucleotides outside the gene matches: 13. This CDR3 region has 17 residues. The CDR3 DNA follows: TGTGCCAGCAGCCCCTACCGGACTAGCGGGGGCCTTGGTACGCAGTATTTT. This codes for CASSPYRTSGGLGTQYF.

The chain carries TRBV4-3 and TRBJ1-2; maybe TRBD1 (6 bases). CDR1 LGHNA and CDR2 YSLEER come from the germline V gene. This CDR3 is built from 15 residues. Trimming removed 1 base at V and 0 bases at J, with 9 bases between. The CDR3 DNA sequence: TGCGCCAGCAGCCAAGGGACAGCTACTAACTATGGCTACACCTTC. Residues: CASSQGTATNYGYTF.

This chain connects TRBV11-2 to TRBJ1-5; D is unclear. The CDR3 has 14 amino acids. Deletions cut 2 bases from V and 1 base from J, with 6 bases between. Per germline, CDR1 SGHAT and CDR2 FQNNGV. The DNA for the CDR3 is TGTGCCAGCAGCTTATCGCCCAGCAATCAGCCCCAGCATTTT. Its protein product is CASSLSPSNQPQHF. Combining the CDR3 with reference TRBV11-2 and TRBJ1-5 gives the whole variable domain EAGVAQSPRYKIIEKRQSVAFWCNPISGHATLYWYQQILGQGPKLLIQFQNNGVVDDSQLPKDRFSAERLKGVDSTLKIQPAKLEDSAVYLCASSLSPSNQPQHFGDGTRLSIL.

This clone occurred once. This sequence joins TRBV9 and TRBJ1-1, with D tentatively TRBD1 (6 bases). The CDR3 spans 16 residues. Trimming left V 4 bases short and J 0 bases short, with 16 bases between. In germline, CDR1 is SGDLS, CDR2 YYNGEE. The CDR3, as DNA: TGTGCCAGCAGCTCAGGGGTCTCCCTCCTGAACACTGAAGCTTTCTTT. Its protein product is CASSSGVSLLNTEAFF.

The V and J genes are TRBV4-2 and TRBJ1-6, with 7 bases aligning to TRBD1. CDR3 length: 11 residues. Trimming at V came to 5 bases and at J to 17 bases, leaving 6 bases not matched to a gene. The germline V gene has CDR1 LGHNA and CDR2 YNFKEQ. DNA of the CDR3: TGTGCCAGCAGCTCGGTCAGGGGGTTCCACTTT. It is translated as CASSSVRGFHF.